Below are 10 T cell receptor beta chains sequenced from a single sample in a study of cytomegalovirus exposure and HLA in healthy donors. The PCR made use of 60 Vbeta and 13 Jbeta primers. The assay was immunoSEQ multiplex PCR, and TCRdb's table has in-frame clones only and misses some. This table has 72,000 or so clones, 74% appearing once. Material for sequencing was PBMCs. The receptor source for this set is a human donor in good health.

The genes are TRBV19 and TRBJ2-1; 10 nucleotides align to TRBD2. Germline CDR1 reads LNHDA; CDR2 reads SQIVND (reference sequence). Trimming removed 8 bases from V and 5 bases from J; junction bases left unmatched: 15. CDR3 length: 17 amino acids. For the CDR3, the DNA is TGTGCCAGTCAACCCCTCCTTTCTAGCGGGAGCGACAATGAGCAGTTCTTC. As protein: CASQPLLSSGSDNEQFF.

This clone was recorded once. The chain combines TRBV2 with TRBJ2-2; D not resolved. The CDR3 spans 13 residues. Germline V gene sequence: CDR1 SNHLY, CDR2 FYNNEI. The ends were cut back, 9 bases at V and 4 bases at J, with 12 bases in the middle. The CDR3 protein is CASGADLTGELFF. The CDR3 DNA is TGTGCCAGTGGCGCGGATCTCACCGGGGAGCTGTTTTTT. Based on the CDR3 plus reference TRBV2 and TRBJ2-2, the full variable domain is EPEVTQTPSHQVTQMGQEVILRCVPISNHLYFYWYRQILGQKVEFLVSFYNNEISEKSEIFDDQFSVERPDGSNFTLKIRSTKLEDSAMYFCASGADLTGELFFGEGSRLTVL.

Here the CDR3 reads CASSSGEGNQPQHF. CDR3 DNA: TGTGCCAGCAGCTCTGGGGAGGGGAATCAGCCCCAGCATTTT. This sequence joins TRBV7-9 and TRBJ1-5, with a tentative D call TRBD1 (5 bases). Germline loops: CDR1 SEHNR, CDR2 FQNEAQ (reference sequence). This CDR3 has 14 amino acids. The germline V and J ends were trimmed by 4 bases and 4 bases, with 11 bases remaining between them.

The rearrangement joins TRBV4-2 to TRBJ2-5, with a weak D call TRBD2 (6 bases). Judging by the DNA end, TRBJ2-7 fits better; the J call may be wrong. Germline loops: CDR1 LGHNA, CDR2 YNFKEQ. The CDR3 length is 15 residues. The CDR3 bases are TGTGCCAGCAGCCATACGGCGGGATCAACCTACGAGCAGTACTTC. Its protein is CASSHTAGSTYEQYF.

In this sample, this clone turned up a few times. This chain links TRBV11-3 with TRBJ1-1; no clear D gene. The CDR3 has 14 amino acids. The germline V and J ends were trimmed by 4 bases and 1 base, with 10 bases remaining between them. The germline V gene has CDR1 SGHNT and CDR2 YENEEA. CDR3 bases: TGTGCCAGCAGCTACGAGGTTTGGAACACTGAAGCTTTCTTT. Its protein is CASSYEVWNTEAFF.

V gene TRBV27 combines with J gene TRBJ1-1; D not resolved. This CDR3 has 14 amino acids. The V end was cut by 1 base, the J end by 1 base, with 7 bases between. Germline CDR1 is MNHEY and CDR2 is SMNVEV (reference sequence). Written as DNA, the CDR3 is TGTGCCAGCAGTTTATTGGGAGAGAACACTGAAGCTTTCTTT. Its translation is CASSLLGENTEAFF.

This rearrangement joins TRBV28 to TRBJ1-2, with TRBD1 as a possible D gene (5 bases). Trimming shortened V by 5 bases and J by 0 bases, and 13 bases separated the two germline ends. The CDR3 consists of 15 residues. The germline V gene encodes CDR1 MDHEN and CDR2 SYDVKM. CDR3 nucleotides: TGTGCCAGCAGTACCAGATTGACAGCTAACTATGGCTACACCTTC. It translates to CASSTRLTANYGYTF.

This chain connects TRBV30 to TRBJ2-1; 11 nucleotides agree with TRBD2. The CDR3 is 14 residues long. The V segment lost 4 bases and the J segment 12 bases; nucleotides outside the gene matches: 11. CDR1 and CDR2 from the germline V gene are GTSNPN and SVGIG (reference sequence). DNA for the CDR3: TGTGCCTGGACGGGGACTAGCGGTTATGGGGTGCAGTTCTTC. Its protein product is CAWTGTSGYGVQFF. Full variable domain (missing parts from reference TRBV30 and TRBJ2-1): SQTIHQWPATLVQPVGSPLSLECTVEGTSNPNLYWYRQAAGRGLQLLFYSVGIGQISSEVPQNLSASRPQDRQFILSSKKLLLSDSGFYLCAWTGTSGYGVQFFGPGTRLTVL.

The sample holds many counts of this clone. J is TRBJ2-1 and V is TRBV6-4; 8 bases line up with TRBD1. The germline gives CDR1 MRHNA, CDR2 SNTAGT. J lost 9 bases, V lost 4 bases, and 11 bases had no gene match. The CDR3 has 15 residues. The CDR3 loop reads CASSAQGQGASEQFF. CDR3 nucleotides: TGTGCCAGCAGTGCCCAGGGGCAGGGGGCGAGTGAGCAGTTCTTC.

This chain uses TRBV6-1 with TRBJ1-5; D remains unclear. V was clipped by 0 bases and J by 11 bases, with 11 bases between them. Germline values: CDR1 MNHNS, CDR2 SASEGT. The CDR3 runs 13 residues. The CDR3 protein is CASSEAPGSSQHF. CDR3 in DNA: TGTGCCAGCAGTGAAGCGCCGGGGAGCTCCCAGCATTTT.